The rows below give T cell receptor beta chains drawn from one sample of a study of T cell repertoires in cytomegalovirus infection. TCRdb used MiXCR to reprocess the reads, holding one entry per CDR3 protein. The sample has 350,000 to 550,000 distinct CDR3 sequences, approximately 32% seen once. The sample consisted of PBMCs. The receptor set was obtained from a human donor in good health (CMV status not recorded). Some clones in this sample may be carry-over from other donors' samples. The CDR3 runs from the conserved cysteine through the conserved F or W. D genes are given only for firm matches. Not every row has a clone size; where given, it reads once, few, many or a size class.

clone size	V gene	J gene	D gene	CDR3 protein	CDR3 DNA
-	TRBV29-1	TRBJ1-2	-	CSVEGGHLFSNYGYTF	TGCAGCGTTGAAGGTGGACACCTATTTTCTAACTATGGCTACACCTTC
-	TRBV28	TRBJ1-5	-	CASSFSGPVGNQPQHF	TGTGCCAGCAGTTTTTCAGGGCCGGTGGGCAATCAGCCCCAGCATTTT
few	TRBV6-5	TRBJ2-2	-	CASSYGGSPTGELFF	TGTGCCAGCAGTTACGGGGGCAGTCCCACCGGGGAGCTGTTTTTT
few	TRBV11-2	TRBJ2-3	-	CASSGKSTDTQYF	TGTGCCAGCAGCGGCAAGAGCACAGATACGCAGTATTTT
many	TRBV7-2	TRBJ1-2	-	CASSLAGVGGYTF	TGTGCCAGCAGCTTAGCCGGGGTTGGAGGCTACACCTTC
-	TRBV7-6	TRBJ2-2	-	CASSLVVGVNTGELFF	TGTGCCAGCAGCTTAGTGGTGGGGGTGAACACCGGGGAGCTGTTTTTT
few	TRBV12-3/TRBV12-4	TRBJ1-2	-	CASSLVRTGDTNYGYTF	TGTGCCAGCAGCCTGGTGAGGACCGGGGACACCAACTATGGCTACACCTTC
few	TRBV11-1	TRBJ1-1	-	CASSLDGGSGWNTEAFF	TGTGCCAGCAGCCTAGACGGGGGTAGCGGGTGGAACACTGAAGCTTTCTTT
-	TRBV6-1	TRBJ1-4	-	CASSWIANEKLFF	TGTGCCAGCAGTTGGATAGCTAATGAAAAACTGTTTTTT
-	TRBV2	TRBJ2-2	-	CASSVKLNTGELFF	TGTGCCAGCAGTGTGAAACTGAACACCGGGGAGCTGTTTTTT
-	TRBV6-2/TRBV6-3	TRBJ2-7	-	CASSWTTNEQYF	TGTGCCAGCAGTTGGACAACGAACGAGCAGTACTTC
few	TRBV20-1	TRBJ2-5	TRBD1	CSATGTGQETQYF	TGCAGTGCCACCGGGACAGGGCAAGAGACCCAGTACTTC
-	TRBV12-3/TRBV12-4	TRBJ1-1	-	CANSPIGTRNTEAFF	TGTGCCAACAGCCCTATCGGGACAAGGAACACTGAAGCTTTCTTT